This TCR beta chain was captured by sequencing in a study of early T cells in non-severe SARS-CoV-2 infection. About the research overall: Chains were not paired, and sequencing was done on bulk RNA from unsorted whole blood. Study observations and caveats: Reliance on VDJdb matching favored anti-spike CD8 responses; private and CD4 specificities were missed.

Researchers tagged individual cDNA molecules with unique molecular identifiers. MiXCR, applied by TCRdb to the 5' RACE reads, yields one record per CDR3 protein. Of tens of thousands of distinct CDR3 sequences in the sample, about a tenth are singletons; the top ten hold 9.5% to 10%. This CDR3 has 16 residues. Per germline, CDR1 SGHTA and CDR2 FQGNSA. The V and J ends lost 5 bases and 2 bases respectively, with 17 bases between them. Worth noting for this clonotype: Its target is unknown.

Input material: whole blood. The sequence was collected from an adult who was a healthcare worker with PCR-confirmed SARS-CoV-2 infection or an uninfected control (not recorded which). This chain connects TRBV7-2 to TRBJ2-3, with D perhaps TRBD1 (5 bases). The CDR3 here is CASSKGQGRTTDTQYF. The CDR3 nucleotides read TGTGCCAGCAGCAAGGGGCAGGGCAGGACCACAGATACGCAGTATTTT. The variable domain in full, completed from reference TRBV7-2 and TRBJ2-3, reads GAGVSQSPSNKVTEKGKDVELRCDPISGHTALYWYRQSLGQGLEFLIYFQGNSAPDKSGLPSDRFSAERTGGSVSTLTIQRTQQEDSAVYLCASSKGQGRTTDTQYFGPGTRLTVL.